This T cell receptor beta chain emerged from a study of identical twins. Only healthy Caucasians were enrolled as donors. General observations from the study: Surplus twin overlap in beta out-of-frame sequences was less pronounced. Conclusions leaned on cross-sectional statistical analysis and did not track the same donors over time.

A remark on this clonotype: Its specificity is unknown.

TCRdb recomputed calls from the 5' RACE reads with MiXCR, one row per CDR3 protein. The profile shows 1.5 million to 2 million distinct CDR3 sequences, more than 30% of them singletons. The CDR3 totals 13 residues. The V and J ends lost 3 bases and 8 bases respectively, with 13 bases between them. Germline CDR1 reads SGHTA; CDR2 reads FQGNSA. V and J are TRBV7-2 and TRBJ1-1; no clear D gene. This receptor was taken from a newborn girl in good health. The sequencing sample was made of cord blood. The CDR3 region is CASSLTWETEAFF. For the CDR3, the DNA is TGTGCCAGCAGCTTGACTTGGGAGACAGAAGCTTTCTTT.